Each of the 11 T cell receptor beta chains below was sequenced from the same sample in a study of control samples from healthy donors and cancer patients. Using immunoSEQ multiplex PCR, the repertoire was profiled, and TCRdb retains in-frame clones only, with some absent. The sample carries 100,000 to 150,000 clones, around 87% recorded once. Input material: blood. These receptors originate from a man in his forties in good health.

V is TRBV24-1 and J is TRBJ1-5; D is possibly TRBD1 (5 bases). Germline V gene lookup returns CDR1 KGHDR and CDR2 SFDVKD. The CDR3 is made up of 16 amino acids. The V end was cut by 3 bases, the J end by 3 bases, with 14 bases between. The CDR3 sequence: CATSDHRSPLNQPQHF. The CDR3, as DNA: TGTGCCACCAGTGATCACAGGTCCCCACTCAATCAGCCCCAGCATTTT.

A few counts support this clone. V gene TRBV27 combines with J gene TRBJ1-1; weak D call: TRBD1 (5 bases). V lost 2 bases, J lost 1 base, and 14 bases lay in between. This CDR3 comprises 16 residues. CDR1 MNHEY and CDR2 SMNVEV come from the germline V gene (reference sequence). The CDR3 DNA sequence: TGTGCCAGCAGTTTAGAACCAGGGTTCCGGAACACTGAAGCTTTCTTT. It encodes CASSLEPGFRNTEAFF.

V usage is TRBV29-1 and J usage is TRBJ1-5, with D perhaps TRBD1 (5 bases). Trimming shortened V by 6 bases and J by 0 bases, and 12 bases separated the two germline ends. CDR1 is SQVTM, CDR2 ANQGSEA, per germline. The CDR3 extends over 14 amino acids. The CDR3 here is CSVRGGNSNQPQHF. The CDR3 DNA follows: TGCAGCGTGAGGGGAGGAAATAGCAATCAGCCCCAGCATTTT.

The chain carries TRBV6-4 and TRBJ2-1; TRBD1 matches at 8 bases. The CDR3 contains 14 residues. V dropped 5 bases and J dropped 6; count of bases not matched to a gene: 6. Germline values: CDR1 MRHNA, CDR2 SNTAGT. CDR3 nucleotide sequence: TGTGCCAGCAGTCGGGACAGGAGGGTCAATGAGCAGTTCTTC. It specifies CASSRDRRVNEQFF.

This clone was seen a few times. The chain is built from TRBV27 and TRBJ2-2; TRBD1 aligns across 10 bases. Per germline, CDR1 MNHEY and CDR2 SMNVEV (reference sequence). V shed 4 bases and J 6 bases; nucleotides not matched to a gene: 5. This CDR3 comprises 15 residues. CDR3 residues: CASSSGTGVPGELFF. Written as DNA, the CDR3 is TGTGCCAGCAGTTCCGGGACAGGGGTTCCCGGGGAGCTGTTTTTT.

CDR3 nucleotides: TGTGCCAGCAGCTTATCCTGGGATTTCAATCAGCCCCAGCATTTT. Translation gives CASSLSWDFNQPQHF. V is TRBV7-2 and J is TRBJ1-5; no clear D gene. In germline, CDR1 is SGHTA, CDR2 FQGNSA. The V gene lost 2 bases and the J gene lost 3 bases, with 11 bases spanning the gap. The CDR3 has 15 residues.

J is TRBJ2-5 and V is TRBV6-2 or TRBV6-3; 11 nucleotides agree with TRBD1. Unmatched junction bases numbered 7, after V lost 6 bases and J lost 7 bases. Germline CDR1 MNHEY, CDR2 SVGEGT. This CDR3 has 14 residues. In DNA, the CDR3 is TGTGCCAGCAGCCGGACAGGGGGCCAGGGGACCCAGTACTTC. Amino acid sequence: CASSRTGGQGTQYF.

This chain connects TRBV5-6 to TRBJ1-2; TRBD1 might be the D (6 bases). The CDR3 has 16 residues. Germline V CDR1 and CDR2: SGHDT, YYEEEE. Deletions cut 1 base from V and 4 bases from J, with 17 bases between. The CDR3 DNA is TGTGCCAGCAGCTTGTATTCGGGACAAGGGGGCTATGGCTACACCTTC. Translating it yields CASSLYSGQGGYGYTF. Looking up the rest from reference TRBV5-6 and TRBJ1-2 gives the full variable domain: DAGVTQSPTHLIKTRGQQVTLRCSPKSGHDTVSWYQQALGQGPQFIFQYYEEEERQRGNFPDRFSGHQFPNYSSELNVNALLLGDSALYLCASSLYSGQGGYGYTFGSGTRLTVV.

For this clone: Other nucleotide sequences from this sample produce the same CDR3. The chain recombines TRBV12-3 or TRBV12-4 with TRBJ2-2; D is unresolved. The V gene lost 3 bases and the J gene lost 4 bases, with 6 bases spanning the gap. The CDR3 contains 13 residues. CDR3 sequence: CASSFNPTGELFF. The CDR3 nucleotides read TGTGCCAGCAGTTTTAACCCCACCGGGGAGCTGTTTTTT.

This clone was detected once. This sequence joins TRBV9 and TRBJ2-5; TRBD1 aligns across 8 bases. This CDR3 has 16 residues. Looked up from germline, CDR1 is SGDLS and CDR2 is YYNGEE. V gave up 2 bases and J gave up 1 base; unmatched junction bases: 7. CDR3 sequence (DNA): TGTGCCAGCAGCGTTGGGGGGACAGGTGGCCAAGAGACCCAGTACTTC. This sequence encodes CASSVGGTGGQETQYF.

The chain recombines TRBV21-1 with TRBJ2-3; TRBD2 is the table's D call and was not checked against the DNA. TRBV21-1 represents a pseudogene. CDR3 length equals 18 residues. The CDR3 nucleotides are TGTGCCAGCAGCAAAGCCCGTCTAGCGGGGGGGCACACAGATACGCAGTATTTT. It specifies CASSKARLAGGHTDTQYF.